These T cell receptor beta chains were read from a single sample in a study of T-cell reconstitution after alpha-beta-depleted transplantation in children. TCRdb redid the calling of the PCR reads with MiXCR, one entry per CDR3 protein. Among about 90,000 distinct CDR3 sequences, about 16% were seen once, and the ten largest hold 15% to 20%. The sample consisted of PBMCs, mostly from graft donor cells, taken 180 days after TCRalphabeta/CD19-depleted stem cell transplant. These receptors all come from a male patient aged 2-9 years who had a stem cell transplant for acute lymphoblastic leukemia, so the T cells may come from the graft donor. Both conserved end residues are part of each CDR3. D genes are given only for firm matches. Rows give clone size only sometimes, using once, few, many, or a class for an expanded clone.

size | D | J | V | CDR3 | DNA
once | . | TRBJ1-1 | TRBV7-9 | CASSLYHRDWRAEAFF | TGTGCCAGCAGCTTATACCACAGGGATTGGAGGGCTGAAGCTTTCTTT
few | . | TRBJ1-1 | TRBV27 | CASSLSGLNTEAFF | TGTGCCAGCAGTTTATCCGGTTTGAACACTGAAGCTTTCTTT
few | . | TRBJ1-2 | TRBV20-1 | CSASVDYGYTF | TGCAGTGCTAGTGTGGACTATGGCTACACCTTC
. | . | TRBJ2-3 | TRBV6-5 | CASSYSGGNTDTQYF | TGTGCCAGCAGTTACTCTGGCGGAAACACAGATACGCAGTATTTT
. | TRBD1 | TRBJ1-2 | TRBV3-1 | CASSQDQTGSVRGYTF | TGTGCCAGCAGCCAAGATCAGACAGGGTCAGTGCGTGGCTACACCTTC
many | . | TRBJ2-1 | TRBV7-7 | CASSLPGPNEQFF | TGTGCTAGCAGCTTACCCGGGCCCAATGAGCAGTTCTTC
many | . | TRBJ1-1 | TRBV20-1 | CSARVGGRSLNTEAFF | TGCAGTGCTAGAGTGGGGGGTCGGAGCCTGAACACTGAAGCTTTCTTT
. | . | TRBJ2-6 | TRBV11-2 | CASSLNPPGSGANVLTF | TGTGCCAGCAGCTTAAATCCACCGGGCTCTGGGGCCAACGTCCTGACTTTC
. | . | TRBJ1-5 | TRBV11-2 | CASSLAPPQPQHF | TGTGCCAGCAGCTTAGCCCCGCCTCAGCCCCAGCATTTT
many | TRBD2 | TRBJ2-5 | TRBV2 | CASTLGLAGVETQYF | TGTGCCAGCACCCTGGGGCTAGCGGGGGTCGAGACCCAGTACTTC
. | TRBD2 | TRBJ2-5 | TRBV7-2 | CASSGGGLAQETQYF | TGTGCCAGCAGCGGGGGGGGACTGGCCCAAGAGACCCAGTACTTC
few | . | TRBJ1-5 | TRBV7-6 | CASSSSSHQPQHF | TGTGCCAGCAGCTCCTCGTCTCATCAGCCCCAGCATTTT
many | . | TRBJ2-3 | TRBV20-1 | CSATALDSTDTQYF | TGCAGTGCAACCGCCTTGGACTCCACAGATACGCAGTATTTT
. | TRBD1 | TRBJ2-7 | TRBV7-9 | CASSLEQGSHEQYF | TGTGCCAGCAGCTTAGAACAGGGGAGCCACGAGCAGTACTTC
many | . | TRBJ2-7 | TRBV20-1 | CSAASTYEQYF | TGCAGTGCTGCTAGCACCTACGAGCAGTACTTC
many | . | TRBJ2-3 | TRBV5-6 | CASIRHATDTQYF | TGTGCCAGCATCCGACACGCCACAGATACGCAGTATTTT
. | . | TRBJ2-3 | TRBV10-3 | CAILAASTDTQYF | TGTGCCATCTTAGCGGCTAGCACAGATACGCAGTATTTT
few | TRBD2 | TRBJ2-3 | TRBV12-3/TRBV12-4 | CASGLLTGTSTQYF | TGTGCCAGCGGACTACTTACCGGGACTAGCACGCAGTATTTT
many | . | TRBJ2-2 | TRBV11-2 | CASSLDLPGPGGTGELFF | TGTGCCAGCAGCTTAGATCTGCCCGGACCCGGGGGCACCGGGGAGCTGTTTTTT
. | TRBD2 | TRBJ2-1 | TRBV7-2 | CASSLSSGGFGYNEQFF | TGTGCCAGCAGCTTGAGCTCGGGGGGGTTCGGTTACAATGAGCAGTTCTTC
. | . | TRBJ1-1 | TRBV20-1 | CSALVGQTNTEAFF | TGCAGTGCTCTCGTCGGGCAGACCAACACTGAAGCTTTCTTT
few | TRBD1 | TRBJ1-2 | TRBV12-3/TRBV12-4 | CASTDRAYGYTF | TGTGCCAGCACGGACAGGGCGTATGGCTACACCTTC
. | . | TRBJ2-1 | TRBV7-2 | CASSLGRGRSYNEQFF | TGTGCCAGCAGCTTAGGTCGGGGGAGGTCCTACAATGAGCAGTTCTTC
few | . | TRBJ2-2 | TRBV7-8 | CASGPRGPGTGELFF | TGTGCCAGCGGCCCCCGGGGGCCGGGCACCGGGGAGCTGTTTTTT
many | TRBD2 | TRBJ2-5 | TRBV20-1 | CSARRLAWYQETQYF | TGCAGTGCCCGCCGACTAGCGTGGTACCAAGAGACCCAGTACTTC
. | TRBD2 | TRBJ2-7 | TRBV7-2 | CASSWSGGGIYEQYF | TGTGCCAGCAGCTGGTCTGGCGGGGGGATCTACGAGCAGTACTTC
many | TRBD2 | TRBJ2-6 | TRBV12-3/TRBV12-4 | CASSPWEGTSGANVLTF | TGTGCCAGCAGCCCCTGGGAGGGGACCTCTGGGGCCAACGTCCTGACTTTC
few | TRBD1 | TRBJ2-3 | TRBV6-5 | CASSYPGQGKSTDTQYF | TGTGCCAGCAGTTACCCCGGACAGGGAAAGTCCACAGATACGCAGTATTTT
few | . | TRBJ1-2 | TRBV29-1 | CSVDTFYGYTF | TGCAGCGTTGACACCTTCTATGGCTACACCTTC
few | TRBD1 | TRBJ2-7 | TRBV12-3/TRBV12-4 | CASSLSDRGRSEQYF | TGTGCCAGCAGTCTGTCGGACAGGGGGCGGTCGGAGCAGTACTTC
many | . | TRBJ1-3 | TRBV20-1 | CSARELDTIYF | TGCAGTGCTAGAGAACTGGACACCATATATTTT